Shown below are 8 T cell receptor beta chains from a single sample sequenced in a study of T cells in Graves' hyperthyroidism and ophthalmopathy. Amplification of TCR beta CDR3 regions used RNA as the template. With the HTBI primer set, the TCR CDR3 went through a first round of RT-PCR. One entry per CDR3 protein results from TCRdb running MiXCR on the multiplex PCR reads. This sample has more than 550,000 distinct CDR3 sequences; 17% occur once, and the top ten carry around 15%. Material: blood. These receptors came from a man aged 50-59 years with Graves' hyperthyroidism.

The chain employs TRBV12-3 or TRBV12-4 and TRBJ2-3; 10 positions match TRBD2. V shed 1 base, J shed 3 bases, and the junction held 4 bases outside the gene matches. The CDR3 covers 16 residues. CDR3 residues: CASSLGWTSGTDTQYF. DNA for the CDR3: TGTGCCAGCAGTTTAGGGTGGACTAGCGGAACAGATACGCAGTATTTT.

This clonotype was detected many times. The V call is TRBV2, the J call TRBJ2-3; D ambiguous. CDR1 SNHLY and CDR2 FYNNEI come from the germline V gene. The CDR3 has 14 residues. Trimming took 8 bases from V and 1 from J, leaving 13 bases between them. The CDR3 nucleotides are TGTGCCAGCCTACCCCGGGCAGGCACAGATACGCAGTATTTT. This codes for CASLPRAGTDTQYF. The full variable domain, its missing parts supplied by reference TRBV2 and TRBJ2-3, is EPEVTQTPSHQVTQMGQEVILRCVPISNHLYFYWYRQILGQKVEFLVSFYNNEISEKSEIFDDQFSVERPDGSNFTLKIRSTKLEDSAMYFCASLPRAGTDTQYFGPGTRLTVL.

This clonotype was recorded at least ten times. The chain employs TRBV27 and TRBJ2-7; D is possibly TRBD1 (6 bases). Germline lookup yields CDR1 MNHEY and CDR2 SMNVEV (reference sequence). The CDR3 has 16 residues. Trimming took 6 bases from V and 2 from J, leaving 20 bases between them. CDR3 nucleotide sequence: TGTGCCAGCAGACTACTGGACAGTGGGTCGGCCTACGAGCAGTACTTC. This translates into CASRLLDSGSAYEQYF.

This clonotype was observed many times. The chain's CDR3 is CATSDPRTGQNTGELFF. The DNA for the CDR3 is TGTGCCACCAGTGACCCTAGGACAGGTCAAAACACCGGGGAGCTGTTTTTT. The chain uses TRBV24-1 and TRBJ2-2; TRBD1 agrees at 7 bases. Germline V gives CDR1 KGHDR, CDR2 SFDVKD. This CDR3 comprises 17 residues. Germline trimming cut 4 bases from V and 2 bases from J; bases unmatched to any gene: 9.

There are many counts of this clonotype. The chain uses TRBV14 and TRBJ2-5; D possibly matches TRBD1 or TRBD2 (5 bases each). The CDR3 covers 17 residues. Germline CDR1 reads SGHDN; CDR2 reads FVKESK. With 0 bases removed from V and 4 bases from J, the gap between germline ends came to 18 bases. This CDR3 reads CASSQDAISTGLETQYF. The CDR3 DNA is TGTGCCAGCAGCCAAGATGCGATCTCAACGGGGCTAGAGACCCAGTACTTC.

With regard to this clonotype: Possible read error: a much larger clone is one base away. The chain uses TRBV27 and TRBJ1-1, with TRBD1 matching 8 bases. CDR1 MNHEY and CDR2 SMNVEV come from the germline V gene (reference sequence). CDR3 length: 18 amino acids. The DNA of the CDR3 is TGTGCCAGCAGTTTAACCACCCTACCTTGGACAGGGCTCACTGGAGCTTTCTTT. Translation: CASSLTTLPWTGLTGAFF.

This clonotype was observed a few times. The chain has TRBV10-3 and TRBJ1-5; the match to TRBD1 covers 9 bases. CDR3 size: 15 residues. The V gene end was trimmed by 4 bases and the J gene end by 6 bases; junction bases not matched to a gene: 7. CDR1 is ENHRY and CDR2 is SYGVKD in the germline V gene. CDR3 amino acids: CAISGTGEIGQPQHF. Here the CDR3 DNA reads TGTGCCATCAGTGGGACAGGGGAAATCGGTCAGCCCCAGCATTTT.

This sequence joins TRBV20-1 and TRBJ1-5; TRBD1 agrees at 7 bases. With V trimmed by 5 bases and J by 5 bases, 3 bases remained unmatched. The CDR3 runs to 12 residues. Germline CDR1 reads DFQATT; CDR2 reads SNEGSKA (reference sequence). The CDR3 nucleotides are TGCAGTGCTTCCCAGGGGGATCAGCCCCAGCATTTT. Translation: CSASQGDQPQHF.